The 28 T cell receptor beta chains below come from one sample, sequenced in a study of cytomegalovirus exposure and HLA in healthy donors. The PCR made use of 60 Vbeta and 13 Jbeta primers. Repertoires were generated with immunoSEQ multiplex PCR, while TCRdb's copy carries only in-frame clones and drops some. Of 200,000 or so clones in the sample, about four fifths were seen once. Sequencing was carried out using PBMCs. The receptors come from a boy between 10 and 17 years old in good health and CMV-seronegative.

V is TRBV7-2 and J is TRBJ2-1; 7 bases are shared with TRBD2. Trimming cost V 5 bases and J 2 bases; bases outside gene matches: 12. The CDR3 contains 17 residues. Germline V gives CDR1 SGHTA, CDR2 FQGNSA. The CDR3 DNA follows: TGTGCCAGCAGCCCCTCCGGCGGGGGAGAGCCCTACAATGAGCAGTTCTTC. Translated, it gives CASSPSGGGEPYNEQFF. Drawing the rest from reference TRBV7-2 and TRBJ2-1, the complete variable domain is GAGVSQSPSNKVTEKGKDVELRCDPISGHTALYWYRQSLGQGLEFLIYFQGNSAPDKSGLPSDRFSAERTGGSVSTLTIQRTQQEDSAVYLCASSPSGGGEPYNEQFFGPGTRLTVL.

This clone was seen a few times. The chain employs TRBV12-5 and TRBJ1-1, with TRBD1 matching 7 bases. Germline V gene lookup returns CDR1 LGHNT and CDR2 FRNRAP. The J segment lost 6 bases and the V segment lost 6 bases, leaving 4 bases of the junction unmatched. The CDR3 totals 12 residues. In DNA form, the CDR3 reads TGTGCTAGTGGCTGGCAGGGGGCTGAAGCTTTCTTT. It yields the protein CASGWQGAEAFF.

The rearrangement joins TRBV7-2 to TRBJ2-7; D is uncertain. Germline loops: CDR1 SGHTA, CDR2 FQGNSA. The V end was cut by 2 bases, the J end by 6 bases, with 8 bases between. This CDR3 has 12 amino acids. This chain's CDR3 is CASSLTIAEQYF. The CDR3 bases are TGTGCCAGCAGCTTAACTATAGCCGAGCAGTACTTC.

The gene calls are TRBV9 and TRBJ1-2, with 10 nucleotides matching TRBD1. Germline V gene lookup returns CDR1 SGDLS and CDR2 YYNGEE. The CDR3 has 15 amino acids. V lost 4 bases, J lost 8 bases, and 11 bases stayed unmatched. The CDR3, as DNA: TGTGCCAGCAGCCTTACCGGGACAGGGGCGGAAGGCTACACCTTC. Translating it yields CASSLTGTGAEGYTF. The variable domain in full, with the rest retrieved from reference TRBV9 and TRBJ1-2, is DSGVTQTPKHLITATGQRVTLRCSPRSGDLSVYWYQQSLDQGLQFLIQYYNGEERAKGNILERFSAQQFPDLHSELNLSSLELGDSALYFCASSLTGTGAEGYTFGSGTRLTVV.

The chain joins TRBV30 to TRBJ2-3; 10 bases line up with TRBD2. Germline CDR1 and CDR2: GTSNPN and SVGIG (reference sequence). This CDR3 has 16 residues. V dropped 2 bases and J dropped 0; count of bases not matched to a gene: 5. The DNA of the CDR3 is TGTGCCTGGAGTCGCTTACTAGCGGGAAGCACAGATACGCAGTATTTT. Translation: CAWSRLLAGSTDTQYF.

This clone was counted between two and nine times. V usage is TRBV7-8 and J usage is TRBJ1-2; 12 bases are shared with TRBD1. The length of the CDR3 is 14 residues. Germline V CDR1 and CDR2: SGHVS, FQNEAQ. V lost 10 bases, J lost 7 bases, and 10 bases stayed unmatched. The chain's CDR3 is CAITGTGGLGGYTF. The DNA of the CDR3 is TGTGCCATCACCGGGACAGGGGGCCTAGGTGGCTACACCTTC. The full variable domain, its missing parts supplied by reference TRBV7-8 and TRBJ1-2, is GAGVSQSPRYKVAKRGQDVALRCDPISGHVSLFWYQQALGQGPEFLTYFQNEAQLDKSGLPSDRFFAERPEGSVSTLKIQRTQQEDSAVYLCAITGTGGLGGYTFGSGTRLTVV.

The chain links TRBV14 to TRBJ2-1; TRBD2 matches 13 bases. The CDR3 runs 18 residues. The germline V gene encodes CDR1 SGHDN and CDR2 FVKESK. V dropped 4 bases and J dropped 8; count of bases not matched to a gene: 14. CDR3 nucleotides: TGTGCCAGCAGCCGGGAGAGGAGGGTGACTAGCGGGGGGTATGAGCAGTTCTTC. This sequence encodes CASSRERRVTSGGYEQFF.

The gene calls are TRBV7-2 and TRBJ2-1; maybe TRBD2 (7 bases). The CDR3 has 18 amino acids. V lost 2 bases and J lost 0, with 17 bases in between. The germline V gene has CDR1 SGHTA and CDR2 FQGNSA. CDR3 sequence (DNA): TGTGCCAGCAGCTTAATAGGCGGGGGCCCCAGCTCCTACAATGAGCAGTTCTTC. Protein: CASSLIGGGPSSYNEQFF.

The chain has TRBV11-2 and TRBJ2-4; 10 positions agree with TRBD2. The CDR3 is 16 residues long. Per germline, CDR1 SGHAT and CDR2 FQNNGV. J gave up 1 base and V 6 bases, and 6 bases lay outside the gene matches. For the CDR3, the DNA is TGTGCCAGCAGTCGACTAGCGGGTGAGGCCAAAAACATTCAGTACTTC. It codes for CASSRLAGEAKNIQYF.

The chain has TRBV10-1 and TRBJ2-7; 7 bases line up with TRBD2. This CDR3 contains 14 residues. From germline, CDR1 is WNHNN and CDR2 SYGVQD (reference sequence). The J segment lost 4 bases and the V segment lost 7 bases, leaving 10 bases of the junction unmatched. The CDR3 reads CASKGIAGTYEQYF. The CDR3, as DNA: TGCGCCAGCAAGGGAATAGCGGGTACTTACGAGCAGTACTTC.

J is TRBJ2-5 and V is TRBV7-9; 10 bases line up with TRBD2. The germline gives CDR1 SEHNR, CDR2 FQNEAQ (reference sequence). V lost 6 bases to trimming and J lost 5 bases; unmatched junction nucleotides: 6. The CDR3 is 14 amino acids. In DNA form, the CDR3 reads TGTGCCAGCAGGGGAGCGGGGGGGCAGGAGACCCAGTACTTC. Translated, it gives CASRGAGGQETQYF.

The V and J genes are TRBV11-2 and TRBJ2-7; the match to TRBD1 covers 9 bases. V shed 4 bases and J 1 base; nucleotides not matched to a gene: 5. The germline V gene encodes CDR1 SGHAT and CDR2 FQNNGV. The CDR3 contains 15 residues. The CDR3 nucleotides are TGTGCCAGCAGCTCAACCGGGACAGGGTCCTACGAGCAGTACTTC. It encodes CASSSTGTGSYEQYF. Based on the CDR3 plus reference TRBV11-2 and TRBJ2-7, the full variable domain is EAGVAQSPRYKIIEKRQSVAFWCNPISGHATLYWYQQILGQGPKLLIQFQNNGVVDDSQLPKDRFSAERLKGVDSTLKIQPAKLEDSAVYLCASSSTGTGSYEQYFGPGTRLTVT.

Only a few counts were recorded for this clone. V is TRBV29-1 and J is TRBJ2-5; perhaps TRBD1 as D (6 bases). V lost 4 bases, J lost 6 bases, and 18 bases lay in between. Germline CDR1 and CDR2: SQVTM and ANQGSEA. The CDR3 runs 14 residues. The CDR3 loop is CSVAVGGPMKTQYF. The CDR3, as DNA: TGCAGCGTTGCCGTAGGGGGACCAATGAAGACCCAGTACTTC. Full variable domain (outside the CDR3, taken from reference TRBV29-1 and TRBJ2-5): SAVISQKPSRDICQRGTSLTIQCQVDSQVTMMFWYRQQPGQSLTLIATANQGSEATYESGFVIDKFPISRPNLTFSTLTVSNMSPEDSSIYLCSVAVGGPMKTQYFGPGTRLLVL.

V and J are TRBV7-9 and TRBJ1-1; D not certain. Germline-derived CDR1 and CDR2 are SEHNR and FQNEAQ (reference sequence). This CDR3 comprises 14 residues. The V end was cut by 5 bases, the J end by 1 base, with 11 bases between. CDR3 DNA: TGTGCCAGCAGCCCGAACCGGGAGAACACTGAAGCTTTCTTT. It codes for CASSPNRENTEAFF.

In the case of this clone: The same CDR3 can be traced to other DNA sequences in this sample. The chain links TRBV4-3 to TRBJ2-7, with 7 nucleotides matching TRBD1. This CDR3 has 16 residues. Trimming at V came to 3 bases and at J to 0 bases, leaving 8 bases not matched to a gene. The germline V gene encodes CDR1 LGHNA and CDR2 YSLEER. The CDR3 is CASSQETGTLSYEQYF. CDR3 bases: TGCGCCAGCAGCCAGGAGACAGGGACCCTCTCCTACGAGCAGTACTTC.

The chain couples TRBV2 to TRBJ1-4; possibly TRBD1 for D (6 bases). The length of the CDR3 is 15 residues. Germline V CDR1 and CDR2: SNHLY, FYNNEI. V lost 2 bases and J lost 8, with 15 bases in between. CDR3 protein: CASSEYRGKSEKLFF. The CDR3 coding sequence is TGTGCCAGCAGTGAATATAGGGGGAAAAGCGAAAAACTGTTTTTT. Full variable domain (rest looked up from reference TRBV2 and TRBJ1-4): EPEVTQTPSHQVTQMGQEVILRCVPISNHLYFYWYRQILGQKVEFLVSFYNNEISEKSEIFDDQFSVERPDGSNFTLKIRSTKLEDSAMYFCASSEYRGKSEKLFFGSGTQLSVL.

V and J are TRBV6-1 and TRBJ2-5; weak D call: TRBD2 (7 bases). V was trimmed by 4 bases and J by 5 bases, leaving 20 bases between them. The germline CDR1 and CDR2 sequences are MNHNS and SASEGT. The length of the CDR3 is 16 residues. Here the CDR3 reads CASSALGGGLWETQYF. The CDR3 DNA reads as TGTGCCAGCAGTGCCCTGGGAGGGGGTCTTTGGGAGACCCAGTACTTC.

This clone was observed a few times. V and J are TRBV14 and TRBJ2-2, with D maybe TRBD2 (7 bases). CDR1 and CDR2 (germline): SGHDN, FVKESK. The CDR3 runs to 15 residues. V was shortened by 4 bases and J by 8 bases, with 17 bases between the two germline ends. The CDR3 is CASSPRGALRGELFF. The DNA for the CDR3 is TGTGCCAGCAGCCCACGGGGGGCCTTAAGAGGGGAGCTGTTTTTT.

The chain joins TRBV7-9 to TRBJ2-1; 15 positions agree with TRBD2. The CDR3 has 17 residues. Germline trimming cut 5 bases from V and 6 bases from J; bases unmatched to any gene: 8. Germline CDR1 SEHNR, CDR2 FQNEAQ (reference sequence). The CDR3 loop is CASSTGTSGGPGNEQFF. Written as DNA, the CDR3 is TGTGCCAGCAGCACAGGGACTAGCGGGGGGCCTGGCAATGAGCAGTTCTTC.

This clone is categorized as medium-sized. The chain links TRBV6-1 to TRBJ2-2, with D possibly matching TRBD2 (6 bases). The CDR3 is made up of 14 amino acids. V was clipped by 5 bases and J by 7 bases, with 14 bases between them. Germline CDR1 and CDR2: MNHNS and SASEGT. CDR3: CASSPGLEVGELFF. The CDR3 DNA follows: TGTGCCAGCAGTCCGGGACTCGAAGTCGGGGAGCTGTTTTTT.

The genes are TRBV6-4 and TRBJ2-1; TRBD2 is a possible D gene (5 bases). CDR3 length: 18 residues. With 0 bases removed from V and 1 base from J, the gap between germline ends came to 16 bases. Germline CDR1 MRHNA, CDR2 SNTAGT. The CDR3 sequence is CASSDSRTSKGSYNEQFF. The DNA of the CDR3 is TGTGCCAGCAGTGACTCTCGGACTTCTAAAGGGTCCTACAATGAGCAGTTCTTC.

The chain carries TRBV19 and TRBJ2-7; D perhaps matches TRBD2 (5 bases). Trimming stripped 4 bases from V and 6 bases from J, with 13 bases between. Germline loops: CDR1 LNHDA, CDR2 SQIVND (reference sequence). The CDR3 totals 13 residues. The CDR3 sequence: CASSKSSSGEQYF. The DNA for the CDR3 is TGTGCCAGTAGTAAGTCTAGCAGTGGCGAGCAGTACTTC. The full variable domain, with the rest looked up from reference TRBV19 and TRBJ2-7, is DGGITQSPKYLFRKEGQNVTLSCEQNLNHDAMYWYRQDPGQGLRLIYYSQIVNDFQKGDIAEGYSVSREKKESFPLTVTSAQKNPTAFYLCASSKSSSGEQYFGPGTRLTVT.

A remark on this clone: The missing conserved phenylalanine or tryptophan at the end of this CDR3 makes a read error likely. No DNA is shown, since the ends of the CDR3 on it are uncertain; the CDR3 is the one TCRdb lists. This chain uses TRBV6-1 with TRBJ2-7; TRBD1, the table's D call, lacks a check against the DNA. The length of the CDR3 is 11 amino acids, counting both ends. The germline V gene has CDR1 MNHNS and CDR2 SASEGT. This CDR3 reads CASSENSRASL.

The chain employs TRBV9 and TRBJ2-5, with 9 bases fitting TRBD2. The germline gives CDR1 SGDLS, CDR2 YYNGEE. With V trimmed by 0 bases and J by 2 bases, 8 bases remained unmatched. The CDR3 spans 17 residues. This CDR3 reads CASSVAPWTSVQETQYF. The CDR3 bases are TGTGCCAGCAGCGTAGCCCCCTGGACTAGCGTACAAGAGACCCAGTACTTC.

This clone appeared a few times. The chain is built from TRBV6-4 and TRBJ1-1; D possibly corresponds to TRBD1 (5 bases). V dropped 4 bases and J dropped 1 base, with 10 bases sitting between them. The CDR3 totals 14 residues. Germline V gives CDR1 MRHNA, CDR2 SNTAGT. This CDR3 reads CASSVERGNTEAFF. In DNA form, the CDR3 reads TGTGCCAGCAGTGTGGAAAGGGGGAACACTGAAGCTTTCTTT.

The chain carries TRBV7-3 and TRBJ1-5, with TRBD1 matching over 7 bases. CDR1 SGHTA and CDR2 FQGTGA come from the germline V gene. The V segment lost 0 bases and the J segment 2 bases; nucleotides outside the gene matches: 22. The CDR3 spans 22 residues. In DNA, the CDR3 is TGTGCCAGCAGCTTAACGAGGAGTGAGGGGACAGTGCCCTATAGAGGCAATCAGCCCCAGCATTTT. Protein sequence: CASSLTRSEGTVPYRGNQPQHF.

The chain combines TRBV5-4 with TRBJ1-2, with D maybe TRBD1 (6 bases). Trimming stripped 4 bases from V and 8 bases from J, with 15 bases between. Germline lookup yields CDR1 SGHNT and CDR2 YYREEE (reference sequence). This CDR3 is 13 amino acids long. CDR3 region: CASSLTGTGGYTF. Here the CDR3 DNA reads TGTGCCAGCAGCCTAACAGGGACGGGGGGCTACACCTTC.

The chain uses TRBV19 and TRBJ2-3; 9 nucleotides agree with TRBD2. The CDR3 extends over 15 amino acids. Germline V lookup: CDR1 LNHDA, CDR2 SQIVND (reference sequence). J lost 4 bases, V lost 1 base, and 3 bases had no gene match. CDR3 protein: CASSIGGGRADTQYF. The DNA of the CDR3 is TGTGCCAGTAGTATAGGAGGCGGGAGGGCAGATACGCAGTATTTT. The full variable domain, rest sourced from reference TRBV19 and TRBJ2-3, is DGGITQSPKYLFRKEGQNVTLSCEQNLNHDAMYWYRQDPGQGLRLIYYSQIVNDFQKGDIAEGYSVSREKKESFPLTVTSAQKNPTAFYLCASSIGGGRADTQYFGPGTRLTVL.